The rows below give T cell receptor beta chains drawn from one sample of a study of blood T cell repertoires in COVID-19. Measured with immunoSEQ multiplex PCR; TCRdb has only the in-frame clones, and not every one. This sample carries over 70,000 clones, about 87% of them seen once, and the ten largest clones take around 10%. The sequenced sample consisted of peripheral blood. Receptors were obtained from an elderly man with acute or convalescent COVID-19. The CDR3 runs from the conserved cysteine through the conserved F or W. Fields, in order: clone size, D gene, V gene, J gene, CDR3 protein, CDR3 DNA. The D gene is left open where the match is weak. Clone size is given for some rows only: seen once, a few or many times, or a class if the clone is expanded.

size: -; D: -; V: TRBV4-2; J: TRBJ2-5; CDR3: CASSRPPAEETQYF; DNA: TGTGCCAGCAGCCGGCCGCCTGCGGAAGAGACCCAGTACTTC
size: -; D: TRBD2; V: TRBV12-5; J: TRBJ2-7; CDR3: CASGLVLGRGALEQYF; DNA: TGTGCTAGTGGTTTGGTACTGGGGCGGGGGGCTCTCGAGCAGTACTTC
size: -; D: -; V: TRBV6-5; J: TRBJ1-5; CDR3: CASSYSESQPQHF; DNA: TGTGCCAGCAGTTACTCAGAGTCCCAGCCCCAGCATTTT
size: -; D: -; V: TRBV2; J: TRBJ2-1; CDR3: CASSEEGLAGINEQFF; DNA: TGTGCCAGCAGTGAGGAAGGTCTGGCAGGCATCAATGAGCAGTTCTTC
size: -; D: TRBD1; V: TRBV10-2; J: TRBJ1-2; CDR3: CASSDDDRGLNWIDYGYTF; DNA: TGCGCCAGCAGTGATGACGACAGGGGGCTGAACTGGATCGACTATGGCTACACCTTC
size: -; D: -; V: TRBV28; J: TRBJ2-7; CDR3: CASSLQGPTYEQYF; DNA: TGTGCCAGCAGTTTACAGGGGCCCACCTACGAGCAGTACTTC
size: -; D: -; V: TRBV3-1/TRBV3-2; J: TRBJ2-1; CDR3: CASSQGSGINEQFF; DNA: TGTGCCAGCAGCCAAGGGTCGGGGATCAATGAGCAGTTCTTC
size: once; D: TRBD1; V: TRBV5-1; J: TRBJ1-1; CDR3: CASSSGQGGTEAFF; DNA: TGCGCCAGCAGCAGCGGACAGGGGGGCACTGAAGCTTTCTTT
size: once; D: TRBD2; V: TRBV19; J: TRBJ2-6; CDR3: CASSLLAGGSSGANVLTF; DNA: TGTGCCAGTAGTCTTCTAGCGGGAGGGAGCTCTGGGGCCAACGTCCTGACTTTC
size: -; D: TRBD1; V: TRBV3-1/TRBV3-2; J: TRBJ1-1; CDR3: CASSKSVGQVVTEAFF; DNA: TGTGCCAGCAGCAAAAGTGTCGGACAGGTGGTGACGGAAGCTTTCTTT
size: -; D: TRBD1; V: TRBV4-3; J: TRBJ1-2; CDR3: CASSQAPTGSGDYGYTF; DNA: TGCGCCAGCAGCCAAGCCCCGACAGGGTCGGGAGACTATGGCTACACCTTC
size: -; D: -; V: TRBV6-1; J: TRBJ2-3; CDR3: CASSVGARTDTQYF; DNA: TGTGCCAGCAGTGTCGGTGCTCGCACAGATACGCAGTATTTT
size: -; D: -; V: TRBV6-5; J: TRBJ2-7; CDR3: CASSYSGTGGYEQYF; DNA: TGTGCCAGCAGTTACTCGGGTACAGGTGGCTACGAGCAGTACTTC
size: few; D: TRBD2; V: TRBV5-1; J: TRBJ2-3; CDR3: CASSLSGGTQYF; DNA: TGCGCCAGCAGCTTGTCCGGGGGGACGCAGTATTTT
size: -; D: -; V: TRBV24-1; J: TRBJ1-5; CDR3: CATSDRGNQPQHF; DNA: TGTGCCACCAGTGATCGGGGGAATCAGCCCCAGCATTTT
size: few; D: TRBD1; V: TRBV7-9; J: TRBJ1-4; CDR3: CASVYWTGGGLKEKLFF; DNA: TGTGCCAGCGTATATTGGACAGGGGGCGGCCTTAAGGAAAAACTGTTTTTT
size: few; D: -; V: TRBV11-2; J: TRBJ1-2; CDR3: CASSLVQGWNYGYTF; DNA: TGTGCCAGCAGCTTAGTTCAGGGATGGAACTATGGCTACACCTTC